By share of the sample, the clone carrying this T cell receptor (beta chain) is medium-sized. The data originate from a study of blood T cell repertoires in COVID-19. Profiled with immunoSEQ multiplex PCR; TCRdb holds only in-frame clones, not every one. The table shows 45,000 to 55,000 clones, with around four fifths occurring only once. This CDR3 is 11 amino acids long. The V and J ends lost 6 bases and 4 bases respectively, with 6 bases between them. Germline V gene lookup returns CDR1 MNHEY and CDR2 SVGEGT. The gene calls are TRBV6-2 or TRBV6-3 and TRBJ1-1, with no clear D. Specimen: peripheral blood. This TCR derives from a human donor in a cohort sampled during active COVID-19. The CDR3 is CASSPLTEAFF. In DNA form, the CDR3 reads TGTGCCAGCAGCCCACTCACTGAAGCTTTCTTT.